The sequence of this T cell receptor beta chain was determined in a study of read filtering for tumor transcriptome and immune sequencing. Study results and caveats: IR-seq captured clonotypes deeper and more reliably than RNA-seq.

The library was built from 400 to 500 ng RNA with molecular barcoded adaptors for alpha/delta and beta/gamma chains. TCRdb itself ran the reads through MiXCR, one entry per CDR3 protein. The top ten clones hold roughly 10% of a sample with 93,000 or so distinct CDR3 sequences, around a fifth of them seen once. Concerning this clonotype itself: Antigen: not known.

The sequence was obtained from a donor at least 40 years old with multiple myeloma. Material: a population of CD138-negative cells sorted from bone marrow.

CDR3 in amino acids: CASSTSGKSYEQYF. In DNA form, the CDR3 reads TGTGCCAGCTCAACATCGGGAAAATCCTACGAGCAGTACTTC. This chain links TRBV18 with TRBJ2-7; possible D gene TRBD2, 5 bases. V lost 5 bases and J lost 1, with 12 bases in between. The CDR3 covers 14 residues. Germline loops: CDR1 KGHSH, CDR2 LQKENI.